The rows below give T cell receptor beta chains drawn from one sample of a study of blood T cell repertoires in COVID-19. The data were produced by immunoSEQ multiplex PCR, yet TCRdb's version contains in-frame clones alone and is incomplete. The table records hundreds of thousands of clones, about nine tenths of them present only once. The sample consisted of peripheral blood. The receptors here all came from a woman aged 18-30 years with acute or convalescent COVID-19. Both conserved end residues are part of each CDR3. A D gene is named only where the DNA matches it firmly. The size field is filled for only some rows; it gives once, few, many or a size class.

V gene	clone size	D gene	J gene	CDR3 protein	CDR3 DNA
TRBV7-3	once	-	TRBJ2-1	CASSLTTAGYNEQFF	TGTGCCAGCAGCTTAACGACCGCAGGTTACAATGAGCAGTTCTTC
TRBV27	-	-	TRBJ1-5	CASSFGGSGQPQHF	TGTGCCAGCAGTTTCGGCGGAAGCGGTCAGCCCCAGCATTTT
TRBV9	few	-	TRBJ1-5	CASSLTENQPQHF	TGTGCCAGCAGCTTGACGGAGAATCAGCCCCAGCATTTT
TRBV19	-	-	TRBJ1-1	CASSIWGRTNTEAFF	TGTGCCAGTAGTATTTGGGGCAGGACGAACACTGAAGCTTTCTTT
TRBV21-1	-	-	TRBJ2-7	CASSKARAGLEQYF	TGTGCCAGCAGCAAAGCCCGGGCAGGGCTCGAGCAGTACTTC
TRBV4-3	-	TRBD1	TRBJ2-4	CASSQARGQEPLGVKNIQYF	TGCGCCAGCAGCCAAGCTCGGGGACAGGAACCCCTTGGGGTCAAAAACATTCAGTACTTC
TRBV12-3/TRBV12-4	-	-	TRBJ1-3	CASTLFGGTIYF	TGTGCCAGCACCCTTTTCGGTGGCACCATATATTTT
TRBV4-1	many	TRBD1	TRBJ2-7	CASSADRTSSYEQYF	TGCGCCAGCAGCGCGGACAGGACAAGCTCCTACGAGCAGTACTTC
TRBV19	-	TRBD1	TRBJ1-2	CATIDRAAGYTF	TGTGCCACCATTGACAGGGCGGCTGGCTACACCTTC
TRBV3-1/TRBV3-2	-	-	TRBJ1-5	CASRDRQGGNQPQHF	TGTGCCAGCAGGGACAGACAAGGGGGCAATCAGCCCCAGCATTTT
TRBV21-1	few	-	TRBJ1-6	CASSRGDYNSPLHF	TGTGCCAGCAGCAGGGGGGACTATAATTCACCCCTCCACTTT
TRBV7-8	-	-	TRBJ1-5	CASSLVYSGASGNQPQHF	TGTGCCAGCAGCTTAGTGTATTCAGGGGCCTCGGGCAATCAGCCCCAGCATTTT
TRBV7-2	-	-	TRBJ1-3	CASSLEWGLGTGNTIYF	TGTGCCAGCAGCTTAGAATGGGGCCTAGGGACTGGAAACACCATATATTTT
TRBV6-2/TRBV6-3	-	-	TRBJ1-1	CASSHGLAGARGRTEAFF	TGTGCCAGCAGCCACGGTTTGGCAGGGGCCCGTGGGCGCACTGAAGCTTTCTTT
TRBV5-1	-	TRBD1	TRBJ2-7	CASSLNRGHEQYF	TGCGCCAGCAGCTTGAACAGGGGGCACGAGCAGTACTTC
TRBV3-1/TRBV3-2	-	-	TRBJ1-2	CASNGVNYGYTF	TGTGCCAGCAACGGGGTAAACTATGGCTACACCTTC
TRBV15	-	TRBD1	TRBJ1-2	CATSRVGGQGGGYTF	TGTGCCACCAGCAGAGTGGGGGGACAGGGCGGTGGCTACACCTTC
TRBV5-1	-	-	TRBJ2-4	CASSPGLAKNIQYF	TGCGCCAGCAGCCCCGGACTTGCCAAAAACATTCAGTACTTC
TRBV6-6	-	TRBD2	TRBJ2-1	CASRRLAGGYVSNEQFF	TGTGCCAGCAGGCGACTAGCGGGGGGTTACGTAAGCAATGAGCAGTTCTTC
TRBV5-5	-	TRBD2	TRBJ2-6	CASSSALRTSGVSGANVLTF	TGTGCCAGCAGCTCCGCTCTTCGGACTAGCGGAGTCTCTGGGGCCAACGTCCTGACTTTC
TRBV9	-	-	TRBJ1-2	CASSVGGNNYGYTF	TGTGCCAGCAGCGTAGGTGGCAATAACTATGGCTACACCTTC
TRBV19	-	-	TRBJ1-1	CASSIGQPFEAFF	TGTGCCAGTAGTATAGGACAGCCTTTTGAAGCTTTCTTT
TRBV6-4	-	-	TRBJ1-4	CASSDSAGRSEKLFF	TGTGCCAGCAGTGACTCAGCAGGGCGAAGTGAAAAACTGTTTTTT
TRBV9	-	-	TRBJ2-3	CASSVGVGGTDTQYF	TGTGCCAGCAGCGTAGGGGTGGGGGGAACGGATACGCAGTATTTT
TRBV10-1	-	-	TRBJ1-1	CASSLVAFF	TGCGCCAGCAGCCTCGTGGCTTTCTTT
TRBV4-2	-	-	TRBJ2-2	CASSHQGSSNTGELFF	TGTGCCAGCAGCCACCAGGGGTCATCGAACACCGGGGAGCTGTTTTTT
TRBV3-1/TRBV3-2	once	-	TRBJ2-7	CASSQEAREQYF	TGTGCCAGCAGCCAAGAAGCGAGGGAGCAGTACTTC
TRBV15	-	-	TRBJ1-6	CATSREGQDGDGSYNSPLHF	TGTGCCACCAGCAGAGAGGGCCAGGACGGGGATGGGTCCTATAATTCACCCCTCCACTTT
TRBV11-2	once	TRBD1	TRBJ2-7	CASSRDRVYEQYF	TGTGCCAGCAGCAGAGACAGGGTCTACGAGCAGTACTTC
TRBV7-2	-	-	TRBJ1-1	CASSFRQRSTEAFF	TGTGCCAGCAGCTTCCGACAGAGGTCCACTGAAGCTTTCTTT
TRBV5-5	-	-	TRBJ1-2	CASSSGTTRPNNYGYTF	TGTGCCAGCAGCTCGGGAACAACCAGACCCAATAACTATGGCTACACCTTC
TRBV4-2	-	-	TRBJ1-2	CASSPEEGGVYGYTF	TGTGCCAGCAGCCCCGAGGAGGGGGGGGTCTATGGCTACACCTTC
TRBV2	-	TRBD1	TRBJ2-3	CASPRQGSPSTDTQYF	TGTGCCAGCCCGCGACAGGGCTCCCCTAGCACAGATACGCAGTATTTT
TRBV2	-	-	TRBJ1-4	CASRAGGETKLFF	TGTGCCAGCAGGGCAGGAGGGGAGACGAAACTGTTTTTT
TRBV19	-	-	TRBJ2-2	CASSTGGLGTGELFF	TGTGCCAGTAGTACCGGGGGGCTTGGCACCGGGGAGCTGTTTTTT
TRBV21-1	-	-	TRBJ1-3	CASSKVAGGHSGNTIYF	TGTGCCAGCAGCAAAGTGGCAGGGGGACACTCTGGAAACACCATATATTTT
TRBV27	-	-	TRBJ1-2	CASSPIQTGHYGYTF	TGTGCCAGCAGCCCGATCCAAACAGGGCACTATGGCTACACCTTC
TRBV6-5	-	-	TRBJ1-5	CASSPGDSNQPQHF	TGTGCCAGCAGTCCGGGAGATAGCAATCAGCCCCAGCATTTT
TRBV7-2	-	-	TRBJ1-2	CASSLQGAYGYTF	TGTGCCAGCAGCTTACAAGGGGCGTATGGCTACACCTTC